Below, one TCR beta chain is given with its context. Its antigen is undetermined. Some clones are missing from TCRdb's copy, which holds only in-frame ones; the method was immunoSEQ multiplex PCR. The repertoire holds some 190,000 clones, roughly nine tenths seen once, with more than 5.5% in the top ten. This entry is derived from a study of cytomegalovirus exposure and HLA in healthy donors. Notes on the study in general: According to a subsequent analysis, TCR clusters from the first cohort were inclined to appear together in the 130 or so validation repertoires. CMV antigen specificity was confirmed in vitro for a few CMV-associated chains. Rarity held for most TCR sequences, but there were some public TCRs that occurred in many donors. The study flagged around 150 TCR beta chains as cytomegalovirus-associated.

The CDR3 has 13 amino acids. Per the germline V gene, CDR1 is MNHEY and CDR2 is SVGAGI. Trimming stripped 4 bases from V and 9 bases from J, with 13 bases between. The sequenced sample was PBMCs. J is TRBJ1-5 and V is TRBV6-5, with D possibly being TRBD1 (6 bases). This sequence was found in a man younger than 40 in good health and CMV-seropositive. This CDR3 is CASSLGQQGPQHF. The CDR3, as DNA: TGTGCCAGCAGTTTAGGACAGCAGGGGCCCCAGCATTTT.